This T cell receptor (beta chain) was identified during a study of molecular identifiers for immune sequencing clone quantification. The V end lost 4 bases, the J end lost 5 bases, and 11 bases lay between the germline ends. The CDR3 has 13 amino acids. The germline V gene encodes CDR1 MNHEY and CDR2 SVGAGI. TCRdb used MiXCR to reprocess the PCR reads, holding one entry per CDR3 protein. The sample shows roughly 50,000 distinct CDR3 sequences, roughly 24% of them seen only once. This chain connects TRBV6-5 to TRBJ2-5; D is possibly TRBD2 (5 bases). Input material: naive CD8+ T cells from blood, with Jurkat cell RNA spiked in. The sample's subset: FACS-sorted CD8+CD4-CCR7+CD45RA+ naive T cells. This sequence originates from a human donor in good health. Some libraries in this study had Jurkat cell RNA spiked in. CDR3 sequence (DNA): TGTGCCAGCAGTTCGGGCCGAGGGGAGACCCAGTACTTC. It yields the protein CASSSGRGETQYF.